This T cell receptor (beta chain) was sequenced during a study of early T cells in non-severe SARS-CoV-2 infection. Study-level background: With bulk RNA from unsorted whole blood as input, sequencing yielded unpaired chains.

With 2 bases removed from V and 7 bases from J, the gap between germline ends came to 14 bases. The CDR3 totals 15 residues. Germline V gives CDR1 SGHVS, CDR2 FNYEAQ. General study findings and limits: The study's VDJdb matching favored anti-spike CD8 responses and missed private and CD4 specificities.

Attachment of unique molecular identifiers to individual cDNA molecules was performed. TCRdb redid the calling of the 5' RACE reads with MiXCR, one entry per CDR3 protein. The table includes around 110,000 distinct CDR3 sequences, around 10% detected once. This clonotype was found many times. Antigen unknown. Sequenced material: whole blood. This chain links TRBV7-6 with TRBJ1-4, with D unresolved. This TCR was recovered from an adult who was a healthcare worker with PCR-confirmed SARS-CoV-2 infection or an uninfected control (not recorded which). CDR3 sequence: CASSLRPQGVEKLFF. In nucleotides, the CDR3 is TGTGCCAGCAGCTTAAGACCACAAGGCGTTGAAAAACTGTTTTTT.